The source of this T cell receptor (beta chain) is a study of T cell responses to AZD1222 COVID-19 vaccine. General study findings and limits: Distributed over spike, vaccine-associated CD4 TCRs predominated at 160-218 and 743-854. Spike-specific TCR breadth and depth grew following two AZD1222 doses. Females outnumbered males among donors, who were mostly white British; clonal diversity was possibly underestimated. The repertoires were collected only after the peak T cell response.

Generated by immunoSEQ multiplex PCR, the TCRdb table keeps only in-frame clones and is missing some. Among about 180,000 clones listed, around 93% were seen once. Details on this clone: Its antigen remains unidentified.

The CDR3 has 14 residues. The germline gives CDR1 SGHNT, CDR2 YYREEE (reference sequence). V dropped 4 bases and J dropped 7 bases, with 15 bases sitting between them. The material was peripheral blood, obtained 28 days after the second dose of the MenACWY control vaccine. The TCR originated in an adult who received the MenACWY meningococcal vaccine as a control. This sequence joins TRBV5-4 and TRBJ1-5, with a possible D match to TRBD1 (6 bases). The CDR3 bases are TGTGCCAGCAGCGTGGAAGGGGGGAAGCAGCCCCAGCATTTT. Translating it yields CASSVEGGKQPQHF.